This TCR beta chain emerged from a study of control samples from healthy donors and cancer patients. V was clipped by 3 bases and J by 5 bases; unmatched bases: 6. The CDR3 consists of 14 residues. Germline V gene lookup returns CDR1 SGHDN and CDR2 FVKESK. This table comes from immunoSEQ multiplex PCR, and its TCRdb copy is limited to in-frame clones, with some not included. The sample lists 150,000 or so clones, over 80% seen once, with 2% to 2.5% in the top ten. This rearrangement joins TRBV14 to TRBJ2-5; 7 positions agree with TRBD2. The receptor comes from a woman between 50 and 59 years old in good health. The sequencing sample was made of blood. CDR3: CASSHREARETQYF. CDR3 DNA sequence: TGTGCCAGCAGCCATCGGGAGGCGCGGGAGACCCAGTACTTC.